These 24 T cell receptor beta chains came from one sample sequenced in a study of blood T cell repertoires in COVID-19. Sequencing used immunoSEQ multiplex PCR; TCRdb keeps in-frame clones, though not all of them. In the table there are approximately 97,000 clones, about 85% of which are singletons. Sequencing was carried out using peripheral blood. The source of these receptors is a man between 50 and 59 years old with active COVID-19.

There are a few counts of this clone. The CDR3: CAISRDRGYTEAFF. Written as DNA, the CDR3 is TGTGCCATCAGCCGGGACAGGGGGTATACTGAAGCTTTCTTT. J is TRBJ1-1 and V is TRBV10-3; TRBD1 matches at 11 bases. CDR1 is ENHRY, CDR2 SYGVKD, per germline. The junction had 5 bases not matched to a gene; V was cut back by 6 bases and J by 5 bases. The CDR3 is made up of 14 amino acids.

The rearrangement joins TRBV10-3 to TRBJ2-7, with D possibly matching TRBD2 (6 bases). Looked up from germline, CDR1 is ENHRY and CDR2 is SYGVKD. The ends were cut back, 2 bases at V and 2 bases at J, with 7 bases in the middle. The CDR3 is 13 residues long. The CDR3 is CAISERGTYEQYF. The CDR3 nucleotides read TGTGCCATCAGTGAGCGGGGGACCTACGAGCAGTACTTC.

The chain is built from TRBV5-4 and TRBJ2-4; maybe TRBD2 (6 bases). Germline lookup yields CDR1 SGHNT and CDR2 YYREEE (reference sequence). V was shortened by 3 bases and J by 4 bases, with 11 bases between the two germline ends. The CDR3 covers 14 residues. Here the CDR3 DNA reads TGTGCCAGCAGCTCTAGTCGGGAGAAAAACATTCAGTACTTC. Translation gives CASSSSREKNIQYF.

In nucleotides, the CDR3 is TGTGCCAGCACCGGGGAGCTAAACACTGAAGCTTTCTTT. This gives the protein CASTGELNTEAFF. The gene calls are TRBV6-5 and TRBJ1-1; D is ambiguous. The V and J ends lost 7 bases and 2 bases respectively, with 11 bases between them. This CDR3 contains 13 residues. Germline lookup yields CDR1 MNHEY and CDR2 SVGAGI.

The rearrangement uses TRBV7-2 and TRBJ2-7; TRBD2 is a possible D gene (5 bases). The V end lost 2 bases, the J end lost 5 bases, and 10 bases lay between the germline ends. This CDR3 has 13 residues. Germline values: CDR1 SGHTA, CDR2 FQGNSA. CDR3 sequence reads: CASSLTKADEQYF. CDR3 bases: TGTGCCAGCAGCTTAACCAAAGCGGACGAGCAGTACTTC.

The CDR3 protein is CASSIGDQPQHF. CDR3 bases: TGTGCCAGTAGTATCGGAGATCAGCCCCAGCATTTT. This chain links TRBV19 with TRBJ1-5; no firm D call. The CDR3 is made up of 12 amino acids. The V and J ends lost 3 bases and 5 bases respectively, with 5 bases between them. The germline CDR1 and CDR2 sequences are LNHDA and SQIVND (reference sequence).

This CDR3 is CASRDGTGGQTQYF. For the CDR3, the DNA is TGTGCCAGCAGAGACGGGACAGGGGGACAGACCCAGTACTTC. V is TRBV2 and J is TRBJ2-5; 11 bases are a match to TRBD1. Unmatched junction bases numbered 6, after V lost 6 bases and J lost 6 bases. CDR1 and CDR2 (germline): SNHLY, FYNNEI. The CDR3 is 14 residues long.

The rearrangement uses TRBV5-1 and TRBJ2-7; TRBD2 aligns across 11 bases. With V trimmed by 4 bases and J by 6 bases, 6 bases remained unmatched. In germline, CDR1 is SGHRS, CDR2 YFSETQ. The CDR3 sequence is 14 residues long. The CDR3 sequence: CASSPTSGVVEQYF. DNA of the CDR3: TGCGCCAGCAGCCCGACTAGCGGGGTGGTCGAGCAGTACTTC.

The count of this clone is one. The chain links TRBV21-1 to TRBJ2-3; the table names TRBD2, a call not compared with the DNA. TRBV21-1 is a known pseudogene. The CDR3 has 18 amino acids. The CDR3 is CASTENLSGGDGTDTQYF. CDR3 nucleotides: TGTGCCAGCACCGAAAACCTCAGCGGGGGGGATGGCACAGATACGCAGTATTTT.

The CDR3 sequence is CASSRFQDRGVSYEQYF. CDR3 nucleotide sequence: TGTGCCAGCAGTCGCTTTCAAGACAGGGGGGTATCCTACGAGCAGTACTTC. This chain connects TRBV6-2 or TRBV6-3 to TRBJ2-7; 9 bases align to TRBD1. Germline lookup yields CDR1 MNHEY and CDR2 SVGEGT. The CDR3 length is 17 residues. With 5 bases clipped from V and 1 base from J, the junction kept 12 bases outside the gene matches.

V usage is TRBV18 and J usage is TRBJ1-1; tentatively, D is TRBD1 (5 bases). The CDR3 totals 15 residues. V dropped 2 bases and J dropped 0 bases, with 10 bases sitting between them. Germline values: CDR1 KGHSH, CDR2 LQKENI. The CDR3 sequence: CASSPSTVMNTEAFF. The CDR3 DNA reads TGTGCCAGCTCACCATCGACAGTCATGAACACTGAAGCTTTCTTT.

J is TRBJ1-4 and V is TRBV29-1, with D unresolved. The CDR3 has 12 residues. V was trimmed by 8 bases and J by 6 bases, leaving 13 bases between them. The germline gives CDR1 SQVTM, CDR2 ANQGSEA. The DNA of the CDR3 is TGCAGCTCCTCCGAGGCAGATGAAAAACTGTTTTTT. Translated, it gives CSSSEADEKLFF.

The chain recombines TRBV6-5 with TRBJ2-1; D remains ambiguous. With 5 bases removed from V and 1 base from J, the gap between germline ends came to 12 bases. CDR3 length: 15 amino acids. Germline V gene sequence: CDR1 MNHEY, CDR2 SVGAGI. The CDR3 region is CASSKLTNSYNEQFF. Written as DNA, the CDR3 is TGTGCCAGCAGTAAACTGACAAATTCCTACAATGAGCAGTTCTTC.

The chain uses TRBV27 and TRBJ1-4; 8 nucleotides agree with TRBD1. CDR3 length equals 14 residues. Trimming cost V 3 bases and J 9 bases; bases outside gene matches: 6. Germline-derived CDR1 and CDR2 are MNHEY and SMNVEV (reference sequence). CDR3 DNA sequence: TGTGCCAGCAGTTTGGAGACAGGGGCGAAAAAACTGTTTTTT. Its translation: CASSLETGAKKLFF.

The chain employs TRBV5-4 and TRBJ1-3; no clear D gene. Germline lookup yields CDR1 SGHNT and CDR2 YYREEE (reference sequence). The V and J ends lost 0 bases and 0 bases respectively, with 4 bases between them. The CDR3 spans 14 residues. The chain's CDR3 is CASSLGSSGNTIYF. Here the CDR3 DNA reads TGTGCCAGCAGCTTGGGTAGCTCTGGAAACACCATATATTTT. The variable domain in full, with the rest retrieved from reference TRBV5-4 and TRBJ1-3, is ETGVTQSPTHLIKTRGQQVTLRCSSQSGHNTVSWYQQALGQGPQFIFQYYREEENGRGNFPPRFSGLQFPNYSSELNVNALELDDSALYLCASSLGSSGNTIYFGEGSWLTVV.

The chain carries TRBV15 and TRBJ2-2, with D possibly matching TRBD1 (5 bases). There are 15 residues in the CDR3. The V gene's germline CDR1 is LNHNV and CDR2 YYDKDF (reference sequence). Deletions cut 0 bases from V and 7 bases from J, with 12 bases between. The CDR3 loop reads CATSRDLGRVGELFF. CDR3 DNA sequence: TGTGCCACCAGCAGAGATTTGGGGCGCGTCGGGGAGCTGTTTTTT.

The chain combines TRBV7-8 with TRBJ2-1; a weak D match, TRBD1 (6 bases). The CDR3 extends over 14 amino acids. V was pared by 2 bases and J by 5 bases, with 10 bases between. Germline loops: CDR1 SGHVS, CDR2 FQNEAQ. The CDR3 reads CASSLQQGNNEQFF. CDR3 in DNA: TGTGCCAGCAGCTTACAACAGGGAAACAATGAGCAGTTCTTC.

This clone was seen just once. The chain links TRBV5-1 to TRBJ1-1; the D is unclear. Per germline, CDR1 SGHRS and CDR2 YFSETQ. The CDR3 spans 13 residues. V was shortened by 0 bases and J by 3 bases, with 6 bases between the two germline ends. The CDR3 loop reads CASSLGGDTEAFF. In DNA, the CDR3 is TGCGCCAGCAGCTTGGGCGGGGACACTGAAGCTTTCTTT.

The rearrangement links TRBV19 to TRBJ2-4; D uncertain. V lost 6 bases, J lost 0 bases, and 9 bases lay in between. The CDR3 covers 14 residues. In germline, CDR1 is LNHDA, CDR2 SQIVND (reference sequence). The CDR3 spells CASSPGLAKNIQYF. Written as DNA, the CDR3 is TGTGCCAGTAGCCCTGGCCTAGCCAAAAACATTCAGTACTTC. The variable domain in full, with the rest retrieved from reference TRBV19 and TRBJ2-4, is DGGITQSPKYLFRKEGQNVTLSCEQNLNHDAMYWYRQDPGQGLRLIYYSQIVNDFQKGDIAEGYSVSREKKESFPLTVTSAQKNPTAFYLCASSPGLAKNIQYFGAGTRLSVL.

The gene calls are TRBV5-4 and TRBJ1-1; D uncertain. Germline-derived CDR1 and CDR2 are SGHNT and YYREEE (reference sequence). The CDR3 spans 13 residues. The V end lost 4 bases, the J end lost 3 bases, and 10 bases lay between the germline ends. CDR3 amino acids: CASSLTGDTEAFF. The CDR3 nucleotides read TGTGCCAGCAGCCTCACCGGGGACACTGAAGCTTTCTTT.

The chain has TRBV6-5 and TRBJ2-5, with D possibly TRBD2 on 7 matching bases. Germline CDR1 and CDR2: MNHEY and SVGAGI. V lost 5 bases, J lost 1 base, and 14 bases lay in between. CDR3 length: 15 amino acids. CDR3 in DNA: TGTGCCAGCAGTCGGCCGGCGGGGGCCCAAGAGACCCAGTACTTC. Translation: CASSRPAGAQETQYF.

The chain recombines TRBV7-8 with TRBJ1-2; no clear D. The length of the CDR3 is 14 residues. Germline V gives CDR1 SGHVS, CDR2 FQNEAQ. The germline V and J ends were trimmed by 5 bases and 0 bases, with 10 bases remaining between them. In DNA, the CDR3 is TGTGCCAGCAGCCCCATATCTACTAACTATGGCTACACCTTC. Its protein product is CASSPISTNYGYTF.

This chain connects TRBV4-2 to TRBJ2-5, with TRBD2 matching 8 bases. The CDR3 has 17 residues. V was pared by 1 base and J by 5 bases, with 12 bases of the junction left unmatched. Germline assignment: CDR1 LGHNA and CDR2 YNFKEQ. CDR3 coding DNA: TGTGCCAGCAGCCAAGCCACTCATGCATCGGGGGGGGAGACCCAGTACTTC. Its protein is CASSQATHASGGETQYF.

This clone was counted once. The J gene is TRBJ1-5, the V gene TRBV7-2, with D maybe TRBD1 (5 bases). With 3 bases removed from V and 9 bases from J, the gap between germline ends came to 15 bases. Germline CDR1 SGHTA, CDR2 FQGNSA. This CDR3 is 14 amino acids long. CDR3 in DNA: TGTGCCAGCAGCTTGGGGCAAGTGCAGGGGCCCCAGCATTTT. This codes for CASSLGQVQGPQHF. Using reference TRBV7-2 and TRBJ1-5 for the parts outside the CDR3, the full variable domain is GAGVSQSPSNKVTEKGKDVELRCDPISGHTALYWYRQSLGQGLEFLIYFQGNSAPDKSGLPSDRFSAERTGGSVSTLTIQRTQQEDSAVYLCASSLGQVQGPQHFGDGTRLSIL.